The table lists the clone carrying this T cell receptor beta chain with many counts. Thyroid surgery took place with no prior treatment in any patient. With MiXCR, TCRdb called clones anew from the PCR reads. The repertoire holds tens of thousands of clones, with approximately 13% as singletons. The data belong to a study of metastatic and nonmetastatic thyroid tumors. Germline lookup yields CDR1 DFQATT and CDR2 SNEGSKA (reference sequence). CDR3 length: 14 residues. Trimming stripped 2 bases from V and 10 bases from J, with 18 bases between. Sequenced: tumor tissue. The sequence derives from a female donor with papillary thyroid cancer or a benign thyroid nodule (not recorded which). Some clones in this sample may be carry-over from other donors' samples. V gene TRBV20-1 combines with J gene TRBJ2-1, with D maybe TRBD2 (6 bases). The CDR3 reads CSARNPSPRGEQFF. DNA of the CDR3: TGCAGTGCTAGAAACCCTAGCCCTCGGGGGGAGCAGTTCTTC.